The 21 T cell receptor beta chains listed next were all sequenced from one sample in a study of blood T cell repertoires in COVID-19. TCRdb keeps only in-frame clones here, not all; method: immunoSEQ multiplex PCR. Here the sample spans under 300,000 clones, 70% to 90% being singletons. The specimen was peripheral blood. The source of these receptors is a woman between 40 and 55 years old who had recovered from COVID-19.

The J gene is TRBJ2-3, the V gene TRBV27; 11 bases fit TRBD2. The CDR3 runs to 18 residues. V trimming: 3 bases; J trimming: 5 bases; junction bases outside the gene matches: 13. The germline CDR1 and CDR2 sequences are MNHEY and SMNVEV (reference sequence). For the CDR3, the DNA is TGTGCCAGCAGTTTCCGCTACCTTAGCGGGAGGGCCGGAGATACGCAGTATTTT. This translates into CASSFRYLSGRAGDTQYF.

V gene TRBV9 combines with J gene TRBJ2-3; 10 bases agree with TRBD1. The CDR3 loop spans 14 amino acids. Germline-derived CDR1 and CDR2 are SGDLS and YYNGEE. The trim removed 5 bases at V and 1 base at J, leaving 1 base unmatched. The CDR3 here is CASSGTGGTDTQYF. CDR3 nucleotides: TGTGCCAGCAGTGGGACAGGGGGCACAGATACGCAGTATTTT.

The CDR3 loop reads CASRKEGTPNQPQHF. Written as DNA, the CDR3 is TGTGCCAGCCGGAAGGAGGGCACCCCCAATCAGCCCCAGCATTTT. The chain combines TRBV2 with TRBJ1-5; no clear D. V lost 8 bases and J 3 bases, leaving 17 bases between the germline ends. The CDR3 loop spans 15 amino acids. The V gene's germline CDR1 is SNHLY and CDR2 FYNNEI.

This clone has a single count. The chain links TRBV6-2 or TRBV6-3 to TRBJ2-3; 8 bases are shared with TRBD2. The CDR3 has 15 residues. CDR1 and CDR2 from the germline V gene are MNHEY and SVGEGT. Germline trimming cut 5 bases from V and 5 bases from J; bases unmatched to any gene: 9. The CDR3 bases are TGTGCCAGCAGTAGCCCCGGGAGGGCCCGAGATACGCAGTATTTT. Translating gives CASSSPGRARDTQYF.

The chain joins TRBV30 to TRBJ2-1, with D possibly TRBD1 on 5 matching bases. This CDR3 region has 11 residues. Trimming took 5 bases from V and 9 from J, leaving 11 bases between them. Germline V gene data show CDR1 as GTSNPN and CDR2 as SVGIG (reference sequence). The DNA of the CDR3 is TGTGCCTGGTCCAGGGTGGGTGAGCAGTTCTTC. Protein sequence: CAWSRVGEQFF. The full variable domain, rest sourced from reference TRBV30 and TRBJ2-1, is SQTIHQWPATLVQPVGSPLSLECTVEGTSNPNLYWYRQAAGRGLQLLFYSVGIGQISSEVPQNLSASRPQDRQFILSSKKLLLSDSGFYLCAWSRVGEQFFGPGTRLTVL.

This clone appeared once. The CDR3 loop is CASTSGGWYGYTF. CDR3 DNA: TGTGCCAGCACTTCAGGGGGCTGGTATGGCTACACCTTC. V usage is TRBV6-5 and J usage is TRBJ1-2; 8 bases line up with TRBD1. Germline CDR1 is MNHEY and CDR2 is SVGAGI. Unmatched junction bases numbered 6, after V lost 7 bases and J lost 5 bases. The CDR3 runs 13 residues.

In this sample, this clone turned up once. V gene TRBV14 combines with J gene TRBJ1-1; D possibly corresponds to TRBD1 (6 bases). Per the germline V gene, CDR1 is SGHDN and CDR2 is FVKESK. Trimming took off 4 bases at V and 1 base at J, with 13 bases between the two ends. This CDR3 is built from 15 residues. CDR3 region: CASSPRGRRNTEAFF. Written as DNA, the CDR3 is TGTGCCAGCAGCCCGCGGGGGCGGAGGAACACTGAAGCTTTCTTT.

There are a few counts of this clone. The chain carries TRBV7-2 and TRBJ2-5, with a weak D call TRBD2 (6 bases). The germline V and J ends were trimmed by 1 base and 2 bases, with 11 bases remaining between them. CDR3 length equals 15 residues. Germline V gene data show CDR1 as SGHTA and CDR2 as FQGNSA. In nucleotides, the CDR3 is TGTGCCAGCAGCTTAGGGGCGGGGCAGCAAGAGACCCAGTACTTC. Translating gives CASSLGAGQQETQYF.

The genes are TRBV27 and TRBJ2-4; TRBD2 matches at 10 bases. This CDR3 is 15 amino acids long. J was trimmed by 8 bases and V by 4 bases; bases with no gene match: 8. CDR1 and CDR2 from the germline V gene are MNHEY and SMNVEV (reference sequence). CDR3 protein: CASSYIAGGRDIQYF. Written as DNA, the CDR3 is TGTGCCAGCAGTTATATAGCGGGGGGCAGGGACATTCAGTACTTC.

The chain couples TRBV30 to TRBJ1-5; possible D gene TRBD1, 6 bases. There are 20 residues in the CDR3. V lost 0 bases to trimming and J lost 6 bases, with 30 bases between them. CDR1 and CDR2 (germline): GTSNPN, SVGIG (reference sequence). CDR3 protein: CAWSVASYGQSHRASQPQHF. The CDR3 DNA follows: TGTGCCTGGAGTGTGGCCTCGTACGGACAGTCCCACCGGGCGAGTCAGCCCCAGCATTTT. Full variable domain (remainder filled in from reference TRBV30 and TRBJ1-5): SQTIHQWPATLVQPVGSPLSLECTVEGTSNPNLYWYRQAAGRGLQLLFYSVGIGQISSEVPQNLSASRPQDRQFILSSKKLLLSDSGFYLCAWSVASYGQSHRASQPQHFGDGTRLSIL.

The chain carries TRBV5-6 and TRBJ2-7, with D possibly being TRBD2 (6 bases). With 4 bases removed from V and 2 bases from J, the gap between germline ends came to 16 bases. The germline gives CDR1 SGHDT, CDR2 YYEEEE. The CDR3 length is 15 residues. The CDR3 nucleotides are TGTGCCAGCAGCCAAATTAGCGGAGGGGCCTACGAGCAGTACTTC. Amino acids: CASSQISGGAYEQYF.

The rearrangement joins TRBV18 to TRBJ1-2, with 8 bases aligning to TRBD1. J was trimmed by 2 bases and V by 1 base; bases with no gene match: 6. This CDR3 is built from 16 residues. Germline lookup yields CDR1 KGHSH and CDR2 LQKENI. CDR3 in amino acids: CASSPLKDRANYGYTF. The CDR3 DNA sequence: TGTGCCAGCTCACCACTAAAGGACAGGGCGAACTATGGCTACACCTTC.

This clone appeared once. The chain employs TRBV27 and TRBJ1-2; D may be TRBD1 (5 bases). Germline V gene data show CDR1 as MNHEY and CDR2 as SMNVEV (reference sequence). The CDR3 loop spans 14 amino acids. V dropped 4 bases and J dropped 4 bases, with 13 bases sitting between them. In DNA, the CDR3 is TGTGCCAGCAGTTCCCGACAGTTGGGCTATGGCTACACCTTC. This gives the protein CASSSRQLGYGYTF.

The chain recombines TRBV4-3 with TRBJ1-1; 7 nucleotides match TRBD1. This CDR3 spans 13 amino acids. J was trimmed by 2 bases and V by 8 bases; bases with no gene match: 5. CDR1 and CDR2 (germline): LGHNA, YSLEER. CDR3 sequence (DNA): TGCGCCAGCCGCGGGACAGTCAACACTGAAGCTTTCTTT. Residues: CASRGTVNTEAFF.

The chain carries TRBV2 and TRBJ1-2; 8 bases are shared with TRBD1. CDR1 is SNHLY, CDR2 FYNNEI, per germline. This CDR3 is 15 amino acids long. Losses at the gene ends were 2 bases for V and 8 bases for J; bases not matched to a gene: 10. This CDR3 is CASSERGSGGNGYTF. The DNA for the CDR3 is TGTGCCAGCAGTGAAAGGGGGTCAGGGGGCAACGGCTACACCTTC.

V is TRBV5-1 and J is TRBJ1-2; D is perhaps TRBD1 (6 bases). V was pared by 3 bases and J by 2 bases, with 14 bases between. Germline CDR1 reads SGHRS; CDR2 reads YFSETQ. The CDR3 length is 15 residues. CDR3 region: CASSSQTGSNYGYTF. The CDR3 nucleotides read TGCGCCAGCAGCTCTCAAACAGGGTCCAACTATGGCTACACCTTC. The entire variable domain, with the rest obtained from reference TRBV5-1 and TRBJ1-2, is as follows: KAGVTQTPRYLIKTRGQQVTLSCSPISGHRSVSWYQQTPGQGLQFLFEYFSETQRNKGNFPGRFSGRQFSNSRSEMNVSTLELGDSALYLCASSSQTGSNYGYTFGSGTRLTVV.

The V gene is TRBV19, the J gene TRBJ2-7; weak D call: TRBD2 (5 bases). Germline V gene sequence: CDR1 LNHDA, CDR2 SQIVND (reference sequence). V was shortened by 0 bases and J by 6 bases, with 18 bases between the two germline ends. CDR3 length: 16 residues. The CDR3, as DNA: TGTGCCAGTAGTATAGATTCCTCAGTAGCGTTCGGCGAGCAGTACTTC. It specifies CASSIDSSVAFGEQYF.

The chain recombines TRBV2 with TRBJ1-5; maybe TRBD1 (5 bases). The CDR3 totals 14 residues. Germline V CDR1 and CDR2: SNHLY, FYNNEI. Trimming took 6 bases from V and 4 from J, leaving 13 bases between them. This CDR3 reads CASRGEGKNQPQHF. DNA for the CDR3: TGTGCCAGCAGGGGGGAGGGTAAGAATCAGCCCCAGCATTTT.

The V gene is TRBV6-2 or TRBV6-3, the J gene TRBJ2-5; 8 bases align to TRBD1. The CDR3 extends over 15 amino acids. V dropped 5 bases and J dropped 5; count of bases not matched to a gene: 10. Germline values: CDR1 MNHEY, CDR2 SVGEGT. The CDR3 sequence is CASSEPGQAAETQYF. DNA for the CDR3: TGTGCCAGCAGTGAGCCGGGACAGGCAGCGGAGACCCAGTACTTC.

This clone has a single count. The chain joins TRBV28 to TRBJ1-2; D remains ambiguous. The V end was cut by 1 base, the J end by 4 bases, with 28 bases between. Germline V gene sequence: CDR1 MDHEN, CDR2 SYDVKM. This CDR3 region has 20 residues. For the CDR3, the DNA is TGTGCCAGCAGTTTATCCCGTTTCGAATCTCCCCGTTCCACGGGCTATGGCTACACCTTC. This sequence encodes CASSLSRFESPRSTGYGYTF.

CDR3 protein: CASSPPTGGVGETQYF. The CDR3 nucleotides are TGTGCCAGCAGCCCCCCGACAGGGGGAGTGGGGGAGACCCAGTACTTC. The rearrangement joins TRBV11-3 to TRBJ2-5; TRBD1 matches at 9 bases. The V segment lost 5 bases and the J segment 5 bases; nucleotides outside the gene matches: 12. The CDR3 sequence is 16 residues long. The germline V gene encodes CDR1 SGHNT and CDR2 YENEEA.